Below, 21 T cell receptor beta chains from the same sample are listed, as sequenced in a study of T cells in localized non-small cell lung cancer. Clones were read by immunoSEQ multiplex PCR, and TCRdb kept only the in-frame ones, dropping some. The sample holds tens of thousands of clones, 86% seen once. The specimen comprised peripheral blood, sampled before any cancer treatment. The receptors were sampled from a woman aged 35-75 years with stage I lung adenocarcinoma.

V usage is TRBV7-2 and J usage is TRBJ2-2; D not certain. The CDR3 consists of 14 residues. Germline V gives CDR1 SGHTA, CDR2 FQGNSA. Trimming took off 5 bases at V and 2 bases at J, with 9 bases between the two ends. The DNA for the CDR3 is TGTGCCAGCAGCACCTCGGGTAACACCGGGGAGCTGTTTTTT. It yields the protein CASSTSGNTGELFF.

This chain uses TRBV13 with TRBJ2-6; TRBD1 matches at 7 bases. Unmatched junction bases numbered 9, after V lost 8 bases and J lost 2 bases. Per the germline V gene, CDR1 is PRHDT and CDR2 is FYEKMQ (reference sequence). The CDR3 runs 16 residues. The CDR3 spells CASQVYRGAGANVLTF. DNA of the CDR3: TGTGCCAGCCAGGTGTACAGGGGAGCTGGGGCCAACGTCCTGACTTTC.

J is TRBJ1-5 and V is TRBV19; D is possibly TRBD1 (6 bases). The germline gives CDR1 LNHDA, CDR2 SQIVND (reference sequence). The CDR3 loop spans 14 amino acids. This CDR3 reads CAIQDIPGGQPQHF. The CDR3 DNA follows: TGTGCTATTCAGGATATTCCGGGGGGCCAGCCCCAGCATTTT.

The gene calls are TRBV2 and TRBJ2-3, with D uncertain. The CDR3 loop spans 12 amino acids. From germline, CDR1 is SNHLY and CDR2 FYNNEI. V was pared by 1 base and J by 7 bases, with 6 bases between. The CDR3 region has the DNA TGTGCCAGCAGTGAAGACGGCCATACGCAGTATTTT. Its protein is CASSEDGHTQYF.

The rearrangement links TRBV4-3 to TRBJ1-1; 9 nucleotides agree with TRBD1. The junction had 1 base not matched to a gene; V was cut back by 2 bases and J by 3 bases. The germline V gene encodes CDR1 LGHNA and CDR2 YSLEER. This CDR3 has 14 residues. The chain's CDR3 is CASSQRTGDTEAFF. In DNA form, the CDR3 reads TGCGCCAGCAGCCAACGGACAGGGGACACTGAAGCTTTCTTT.

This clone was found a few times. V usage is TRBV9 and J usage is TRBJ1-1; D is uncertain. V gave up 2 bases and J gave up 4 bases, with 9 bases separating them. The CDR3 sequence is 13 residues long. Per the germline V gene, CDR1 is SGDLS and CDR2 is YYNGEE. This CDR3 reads CASSVRVGTEAFF. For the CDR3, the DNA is TGTGCCAGCAGCGTCAGAGTGGGCACTGAAGCTTTCTTT.

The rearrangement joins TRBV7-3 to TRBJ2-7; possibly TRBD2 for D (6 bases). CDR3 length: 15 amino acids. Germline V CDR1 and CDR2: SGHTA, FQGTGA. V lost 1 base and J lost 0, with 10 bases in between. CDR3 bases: TGTGCCAGCAGCTTAAGCCAGACTAGCTCCTACGAGCAGTACTTC. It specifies CASSLSQTSSYEQYF.

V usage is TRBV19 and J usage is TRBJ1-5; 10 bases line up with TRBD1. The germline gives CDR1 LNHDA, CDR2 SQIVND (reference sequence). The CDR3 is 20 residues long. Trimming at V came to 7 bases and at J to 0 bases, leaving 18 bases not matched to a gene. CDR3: CASISTRDRGSYISNQPQHF. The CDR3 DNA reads TGTGCCAGTATCTCAACCCGGGACAGGGGTTCCTATATTAGCAATCAGCCCCAGCATTTT.

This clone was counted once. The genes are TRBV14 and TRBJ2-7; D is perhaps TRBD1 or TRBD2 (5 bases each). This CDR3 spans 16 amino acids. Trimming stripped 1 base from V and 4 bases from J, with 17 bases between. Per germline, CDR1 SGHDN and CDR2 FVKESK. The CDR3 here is CASSQVAGREYYEQYF. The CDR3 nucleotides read TGTGCCAGCAGCCAAGTCGCGGGCAGGGAATATTACGAGCAGTACTTC.

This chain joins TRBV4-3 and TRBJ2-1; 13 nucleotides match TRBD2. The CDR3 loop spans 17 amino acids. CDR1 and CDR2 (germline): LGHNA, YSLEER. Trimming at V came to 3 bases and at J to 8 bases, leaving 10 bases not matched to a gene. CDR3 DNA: TGCGCCAGCAGCCACCAGACTAGCGGGGGGCAAATCTATGAGCAGTTCTTC. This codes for CASSHQTSGGQIYEQFF.

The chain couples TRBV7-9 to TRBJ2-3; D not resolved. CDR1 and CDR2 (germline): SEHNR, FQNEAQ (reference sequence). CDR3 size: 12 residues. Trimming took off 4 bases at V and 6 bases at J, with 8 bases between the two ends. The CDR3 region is CASSSRFDTQYF. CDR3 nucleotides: TGTGCCAGCAGCTCTAGATTTGATACGCAGTATTTT.

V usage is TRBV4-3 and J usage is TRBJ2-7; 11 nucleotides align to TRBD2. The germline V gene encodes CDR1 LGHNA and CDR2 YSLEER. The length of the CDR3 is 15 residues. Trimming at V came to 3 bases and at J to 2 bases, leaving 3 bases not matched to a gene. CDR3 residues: CASSQNSGGAYEQYF. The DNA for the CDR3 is TGCGCCAGCAGCCAGAATAGCGGGGGGGCCTACGAGCAGTACTTC.

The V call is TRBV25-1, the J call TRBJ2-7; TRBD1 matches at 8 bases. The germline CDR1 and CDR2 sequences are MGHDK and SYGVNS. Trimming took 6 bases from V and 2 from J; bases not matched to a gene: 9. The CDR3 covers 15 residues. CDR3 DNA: TGTGCCAGCAGCCTCGACAGGGGACCTGCCTACGAGCAGTACTTC. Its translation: CASSLDRGPAYEQYF.

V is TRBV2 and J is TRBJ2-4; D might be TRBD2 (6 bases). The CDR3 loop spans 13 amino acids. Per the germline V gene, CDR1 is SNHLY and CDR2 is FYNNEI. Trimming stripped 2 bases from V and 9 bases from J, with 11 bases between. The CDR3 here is CASSELEGSIQYF. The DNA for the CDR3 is TGTGCCAGCAGTGAATTGGAGGGGAGCATTCAGTACTTC.

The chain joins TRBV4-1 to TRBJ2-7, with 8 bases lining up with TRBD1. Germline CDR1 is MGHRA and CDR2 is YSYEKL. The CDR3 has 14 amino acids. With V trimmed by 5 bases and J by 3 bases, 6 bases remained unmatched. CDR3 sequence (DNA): TGCGCCAGCAGCGACCCAGGGGGCCTCTACGAGCAGTACTTC. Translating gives CASSDPGGLYEQYF.

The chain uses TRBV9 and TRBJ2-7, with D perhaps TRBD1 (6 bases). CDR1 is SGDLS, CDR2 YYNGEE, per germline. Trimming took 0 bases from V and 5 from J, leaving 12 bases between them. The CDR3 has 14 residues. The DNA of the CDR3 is TGTGCCAGCAGCGTAGAACCAGGGGCGAACGAGCAGTACTTC. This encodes CASSVEPGANEQYF.

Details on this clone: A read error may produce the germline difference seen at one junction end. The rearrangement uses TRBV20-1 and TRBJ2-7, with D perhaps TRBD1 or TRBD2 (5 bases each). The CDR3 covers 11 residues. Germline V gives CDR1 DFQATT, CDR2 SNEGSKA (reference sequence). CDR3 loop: CSARAEWGIEF. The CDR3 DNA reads TGCAGTGCTAGAGCCGAGTGGGGGATAGAGTTC.

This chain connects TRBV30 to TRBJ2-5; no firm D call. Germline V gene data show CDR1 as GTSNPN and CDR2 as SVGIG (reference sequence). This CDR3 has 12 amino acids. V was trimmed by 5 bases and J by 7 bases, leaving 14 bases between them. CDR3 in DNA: TGTGCCTGGTCTCTGACGAAGGGGACCCAGTACTTC. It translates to CAWSLTKGTQYF.

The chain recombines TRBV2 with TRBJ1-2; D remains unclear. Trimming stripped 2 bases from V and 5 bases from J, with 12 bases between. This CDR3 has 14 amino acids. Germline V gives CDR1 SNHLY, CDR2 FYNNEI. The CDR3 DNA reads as TGTGCCAGCAGTGAAACCTACAAGGAATATGGCTACACCTTC. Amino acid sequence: CASSETYKEYGYTF. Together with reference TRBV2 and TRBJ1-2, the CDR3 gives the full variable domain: EPEVTQTPSHQVTQMGQEVILRCVPISNHLYFYWYRQILGQKVEFLVSFYNNEISEKSEIFDDQFSVERPDGSNFTLKIRSTKLEDSAMYFCASSETYKEYGYTFGSGTRLTVV.

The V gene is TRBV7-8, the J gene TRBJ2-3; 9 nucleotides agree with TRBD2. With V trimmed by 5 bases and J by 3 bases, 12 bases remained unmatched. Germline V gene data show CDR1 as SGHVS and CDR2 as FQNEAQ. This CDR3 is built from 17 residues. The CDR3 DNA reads TGTGCCAGCAGCGCGGGCCCGGGACTAGCAACGACAGATACGCAGTATTTT. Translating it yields CASSAGPGLATTDTQYF.

The CDR3 spells CASSLVGLAANTGELFF. CDR3 sequence (DNA): TGTGCCAGCAGCTTGGTAGGTCTAGCTGCGAACACCGGGGAGCTGTTTTTT. The V call is TRBV7-3, the J call TRBJ2-2, with TRBD2 as a possible D gene (5 bases). Germline V gene lookup returns CDR1 SGHTA and CDR2 FQGTGA. V was pared by 3 bases and J by 0 bases, with 14 bases between. The CDR3 runs to 17 residues.